The 26 T cell receptor beta chains below all came from one sample that was sequenced in a study of blood T cell repertoires in COVID-19. Sequencing used immunoSEQ multiplex PCR; TCRdb keeps in-frame clones, though not all of them. The profile shows 180,000 or so clones, 70% to 90% of them singletons. Sequenced input: peripheral blood. These receptors originate from a man aged 55 to 70 with acute or convalescent COVID-19.

The chain employs TRBV29-1 and TRBJ2-1, with a weak D call TRBD1 (6 bases). Germline CDR1 reads SQVTM; CDR2 reads ANQGSEA. V gave up 7 bases and J gave up 8 bases, with 15 bases separating them. This CDR3 is 12 amino acids long. The CDR3 nucleotides read TGCAGCGGCACCAGGGGAAGGGATGAGCAGTTCTTC. It encodes CSGTRGRDEQFF.

The CDR3 spells CASSLTIHSNQPQHF. DNA of the CDR3: TGTGCCAGCAGCTTAACAATCCATAGCAATCAGCCCCAGCATTTT. The J gene is TRBJ1-5, the V gene TRBV7-2, with unresolved D. V was shortened by 2 bases and J by 0 bases, with 8 bases between the two germline ends. From germline, CDR1 is SGHTA and CDR2 FQGNSA. The CDR3 length is 15 residues. Combining the CDR3 with reference TRBV7-2 and TRBJ1-5 gives the whole variable domain GAGVSQSPSNKVTEKGKDVELRCDPISGHTALYWYRQSLGQGLEFLIYFQGNSAPDKSGLPSDRFSAERTGGSVSTLTIQRTQQEDSAVYLCASSLTIHSNQPQHFGDGTRLSIL.

The chain employs TRBV10-3 and TRBJ2-1; tentatively, D is TRBD2 (5 bases). The CDR3 extends over 15 amino acids. V was cut by 2 bases and J by 5 bases, with 13 bases left in between. Germline CDR1 ENHRY, CDR2 SYGVKD. CDR3 DNA sequence: TGTGCCATCAGTGAGGCGAGGGAGATTGACAATGAGCAGTTCTTC. This translates into CAISEAREIDNEQFF.

The V call is TRBV5-1, the J call TRBJ1-1; possibly TRBD1 for D (5 bases). The CDR3 consists of 12 residues. Per the germline V gene, CDR1 is SGHRS and CDR2 is YFSETQ. V lost 2 bases, J lost 8 bases, and 10 bases lay in between. The CDR3 loop is CASSFDSREAFF. CDR3 sequence (DNA): TGCGCCAGCAGCTTCGACAGTAGAGAAGCTTTCTTT.

In this sample, this clone turned up once. This chain joins TRBV7-9 and TRBJ2-1, with TRBD2 matching over 10 bases. This CDR3 spans 15 amino acids. The V gene's germline CDR1 is SEHNR and CDR2 FQNEAQ (reference sequence). V was pared by 3 bases and J by 3 bases, with 2 bases of the junction left unmatched. CDR3 region: CASSLTSGYYNEQFF. The CDR3, as DNA: TGTGCCAGCAGCTTGACTAGCGGGTACTACAATGAGCAGTTCTTC.

The V and J genes are TRBV5-1 and TRBJ2-7, with 8 bases matching TRBD2. The junction had 7 bases not matched to a gene; V was cut back by 4 bases and J by 4 bases. Germline CDR1 and CDR2: SGHRS and YFSETQ. The CDR3 length is 14 residues. The CDR3 DNA sequence: TGCGCCAGCAGCCGGGAGGGCCTCGGGTACGAGCAGTACTTC. It codes for CASSREGLGYEQYF.

This clone was seen a single time. The chain couples TRBV10-3 to TRBJ1-1, with D unresolved. The CDR3 covers 14 residues. The V and J ends lost 6 bases and 5 bases respectively, with 16 bases between them. Germline V gene lookup returns CDR1 ENHRY and CDR2 SYGVKD. CDR3 in DNA: TGTGCCATCAGCCACAGCGAGGGAAGAACTGAAGCTTTCTTT. Protein sequence: CAISHSEGRTEAFF.

V is TRBV5-1 and J is TRBJ2-5, with D hard to call. The CDR3 spans 14 residues. CDR1 is SGHRS and CDR2 is YFSETQ in the germline V gene. Deletions cut 1 base from V and 5 bases from J, with 12 bases between. The CDR3 loop is CASSLQVAMETQYF. In DNA form, the CDR3 reads TGCGCCAGCAGCTTGCAAGTAGCCATGGAGACCCAGTACTTC. Drawing the rest from reference TRBV5-1 and TRBJ2-5, the complete variable domain is KAGVTQTPRYLIKTRGQQVTLSCSPISGHRSVSWYQQTPGQGLQFLFEYFSETQRNKGNFPGRFSGRQFSNSRSEMNVSTLELGDSALYLCASSLQVAMETQYFGPGTRLLVL.

The V and J genes are TRBV7-2 and TRBJ1-2; D gene unclear. The ends were cut back, 2 bases at V and 2 bases at J, with 9 bases in the middle. Per germline, CDR1 SGHTA and CDR2 FQGNSA. This CDR3 spans 14 amino acids. The CDR3 DNA reads as TGTGCCAGCAGCTTATCAGCGGGAAACTATGGCTACACCTTC. Translation: CASSLSAGNYGYTF.

This chain links TRBV5-1 with TRBJ1-4; D is unclear. CDR1 and CDR2 from the germline V gene are SGHRS and YFSETQ. The germline V and J ends were trimmed by 0 bases and 8 bases, with 17 bases remaining between them. The CDR3 length is 16 residues. The CDR3 spells CASSLGPAGIGEKLFF. The CDR3 bases are TGCGCCAGCAGCTTGGGCCCGGCGGGGATAGGAGAAAAACTGTTTTTT.

V gene TRBV9 combines with J gene TRBJ2-1; possible D gene TRBD2, 6 bases. Trimming removed 0 bases from V and 1 base from J, with 11 bases in between. The CDR3 is made up of 16 amino acids. Germline CDR1 and CDR2: SGDLS and YYNGEE. CDR3 sequence: CASSVVTGVSYNEQFF. DNA of the CDR3: TGTGCCAGCAGCGTAGTTACGGGAGTATCCTACAATGAGCAGTTCTTC.

The V gene is TRBV25-1, the J gene TRBJ1-1, with TRBD1 matching over 11 bases. The CDR3 spans 16 residues. The V gene's germline CDR1 is MGHDK and CDR2 SYGVNS. The trim removed 6 bases at V and 3 bases at J, leaving 9 bases unmatched. The CDR3 DNA is TGTGCCAGCAGCCGGGACAGGGGGAGAGGGTACACTGAAGCTTTCTTT. Translated: CASSRDRGRGYTEAFF.

The CDR3 DNA reads as TGTGCCAGCAGTTTCGAAATCGGGGTTATGAATGAGCAGTTCTTC. Translation: CASSFEIGVMNEQFF. J is TRBJ2-1 and V is TRBV6-2 or TRBV6-3, with D perhaps TRBD2 (5 bases). Germline values: CDR1 MNHEY, CDR2 SVGEGT. Between the trimmed V and J ends, which lost 4 bases and 7 bases, there was a span of 17 bases. This CDR3 region has 15 residues.

This clone was counted a few times. The chain uses TRBV7-3 and TRBJ2-1; 12 positions agree with TRBD2. Germline CDR1 and CDR2: SGHTA and FQGTGA. Trimming cost V 5 bases and J 7 bases; bases outside gene matches: 9. This CDR3 is 16 amino acids long. The CDR3 sequence is CASSAETSGRGNEQFF. CDR3 bases: TGTGCCAGCAGCGCCGAGACTAGCGGGAGAGGGAATGAGCAGTTCTTC. The full variable domain, with the rest looked up from reference TRBV7-3 and TRBJ2-1, is GAGVSQTPSNKVTEKGKYVELRCDPISGHTALYWYRQSLGQGPEFLIYFQGTGAADDSGLPNDRFFAVRPEGSVSTLKIQRTERGDSAVYLCASSAETSGRGNEQFFGPGTRLTVL.

CDR3 bases: TGTGCCAGCAGATTAAGGACAGGGCAAGAGACCCAGTACTTC. It translates to CASRLRTGQETQYF. This chain uses TRBV28 with TRBJ2-5, with 8 positions matching TRBD1. This CDR3 comprises 14 residues. Germline lookup yields CDR1 MDHEN and CDR2 SYDVKM. V lost 6 bases and J lost 2; bases outside the gene matches: 5.

The CDR3 bases are TGTGCCAGCAGTTCATTAGTCCGGGACAGTCCCAATCAGCCCCAGCATTTT. It translates to CASSSLVRDSPNQPQHF. The V and J genes are TRBV28 and TRBJ1-5; TRBD1 agrees at 7 bases. The CDR3 is made up of 17 amino acids. The germline gives CDR1 MDHEN, CDR2 SYDVKM. The trim removed 4 bases at V and 3 bases at J, leaving 12 bases unmatched.

The chain combines TRBV29-1 with TRBJ2-7; D is undetermined. Trimming took 4 bases from V and 5 from J, leaving 12 bases between them. The CDR3 consists of 12 residues. CDR1 is SQVTM, CDR2 ANQGSEA, per germline. As DNA, the CDR3 is TGCAGCGTTGTTTTTAGTATAGACGAGCAGTACTTC. Its translation: CSVVFSIDEQYF.

V usage is TRBV30 and J usage is TRBJ2-1; D possibly corresponds to TRBD2 (6 bases). This CDR3 region has 12 residues. Germline lookup yields CDR1 GTSNPN and CDR2 SVGIG (reference sequence). The ends were cut back, 5 bases at V and 7 bases at J, with 12 bases in the middle. This chain's CDR3 is CAWAGGKNEQFF. CDR3 DNA sequence: TGTGCCTGGGCCGGGGGAAAAAATGAGCAGTTCTTC.

This clone was observed once. The V gene is TRBV9, the J gene TRBJ2-2; the match to TRBD1 covers 7 bases. V was pared by 2 bases and J by 0 bases, with 7 bases of the junction left unmatched. The CDR3 runs to 17 residues. CDR1 and CDR2 from the germline V gene are SGDLS and YYNGEE. The DNA of the CDR3 is TGTGCCAGCAGCGTGAGACAGGGAAACCCGAACACCGGGGAGCTGTTTTTT. Its protein is CASSVRQGNPNTGELFF.

The chain carries TRBV19 and TRBJ2-2; D may be TRBD2 (6 bases). CDR1 is LNHDA and CDR2 is SQIVND in the germline V gene (reference sequence). The ends were cut back, 1 base at V and 6 bases at J, with 9 bases in the middle. This CDR3 has 14 residues. CDR3 nucleotides: TGTGCCAGTAGTATAGTATCGGGGGCCGGGGAGCTGTTTTTT. Its translation: CASSIVSGAGELFF.

The rearrangement uses TRBV2 and TRBJ1-1; D call uncertain. The CDR3 contains 12 residues. Deletions cut 10 bases from V and 5 bases from J, with 14 bases between. Germline V gene sequence: CDR1 SNHLY, CDR2 FYNNEI. The CDR3 is CATRGGGTEAFF. DNA for the CDR3: TGTGCCACACGGGGTGGAGGTACTGAAGCTTTCTTT.

The chain uses TRBV27 and TRBJ1-2, with D possibly being TRBD1 (6 bases). Germline V gives CDR1 MNHEY, CDR2 SMNVEV (reference sequence). V was shortened by 11 bases and J by 6 bases, with 16 bases between the two germline ends. CDR3 length: 12 amino acids. CDR3 amino acids: CACFSRGHGYTF. As DNA, the CDR3 is TGTGCCTGCTTTTCCAGGGGTCATGGCTACACCTTC.

This chain joins TRBV27 and TRBJ1-2, with 8 bases matching TRBD1. The CDR3 consists of 14 residues. In germline, CDR1 is MNHEY, CDR2 SMNVEV (reference sequence). Losses at the gene ends were 8 bases for V and 6 bases for J; bases not matched to a gene: 11. Here the CDR3 reads CASSRRQGANGYTF. Here the CDR3 DNA reads TGTGCCAGCTCCCGTCGGCAGGGGGCAAATGGCTACACCTTC.

The chain carries TRBV11-2 and TRBJ1-1; 8 bases line up with TRBD1. Trimming removed 0 bases from V and 5 bases from J; junction bases left unmatched: 5. This CDR3 spans 15 amino acids. Germline loops: CDR1 SGHAT, CDR2 FQNNGV. The CDR3 DNA follows: TGTGCCAGCAGCTTAGAAACAGGGGGTTTTACTGAAGCTTTCTTT. Amino acid sequence: CASSLETGGFTEAFF. The variable domain in full, with the rest retrieved from reference TRBV11-2 and TRBJ1-1, is EAGVAQSPRYKIIEKRQSVAFWCNPISGHATLYWYQQILGQGPKLLIQFQNNGVVDDSQLPKDRFSAERLKGVDSTLKIQPAKLEDSAVYLCASSLETGGFTEAFFGQGTRLTVV.

The V gene is TRBV7-8, the J gene TRBJ1-6, with D tentatively TRBD1 (5 bases). Germline V gene lookup returns CDR1 SGHVS and CDR2 FQNEAQ. This CDR3 spans 18 amino acids. V lost 0 bases, J lost 2 bases, and 14 bases lay in between. The CDR3 region is CASSLAQGATPYNSPLHF. CDR3 nucleotides: TGTGCCAGCAGCTTAGCGCAGGGCGCGACACCCTATAATTCACCCCTCCACTTT.

This clone was recorded once. The V gene is TRBV27, the J gene TRBJ2-1; 12 nucleotides match TRBD2. Trimming took 6 bases from V and 10 from J; bases not matched to a gene: 10. CDR3 length: 15 residues. Germline V gene lookup returns CDR1 MNHEY and CDR2 SMNVEV (reference sequence). The CDR3 DNA reads as TGTGCCAGCAGGCCCAGGGCTAGCGGGAGGGAAGAGCAGTTCTTC. As protein: CASRPRASGREEQFF.